This is a list of T cell receptor beta chains from one sample in a study of T cell clonotyping in hematopoietic cell transplantation. Profiled with immunoSEQ multiplex PCR; TCRdb holds only in-frame clones, not every one. The sample consists of around 15,000 clones, under 90% of them appearing once. The input for sequencing was PBMCs, taken 100 days after allogeneic stem cell transplant. The source of these receptors is a male patient between 60 and 69 years old who had an allogeneic stem cell transplant from a related donor, so the T cells may come from the graft donor. Some clones in this sample may be carry-over from other donors' samples. Both conserved end residues are part of each CDR3. A D gene is named only where the DNA matches it firmly. Clone size is stated in some rows and not others, as once, few, many or a class when expanded.

d_gene,abundance,j_gene,v_gene,CDR3nt,CDR3aa
NA,NA,TRBJ1-5,TRBV6-5,TGTGCCAGCAGTTACTTGGGAGATAATCAGCCCCAGCATTTT,CASSYLGDNQPQHF
NA,NA,TRBJ1-1,TRBV2,TGTGCCAGCAGTGCACAGATGAACACTGAAGCTTTCTTT,CASSAQMNTEAFF
NA,NA,TRBJ1-6,TRBV6-6,TGTGCCAGCAGCGGCAGCTCCTATAATTCACCCCTCCACTTT,CASSGSSYNSPLHF
NA,NA,TRBJ2-2,TRBV7-2,TGTGCCAGCAGGCCAGCACCCGGGGAGCTGTTTTTT,CASRPAPGELFF
NA,NA,TRBJ1-5,TRBV28,TGTGCCAGCAGCTCTACCGGGACATTCGAGTTCAATCAGCCCCAGCATTTT,CASSSTGTFEFNQPQHF
NA,NA,TRBJ2-4,TRBV30,TGTGCCTGGAGTGTCGGGGGAGACATTCAGTACTTC,CAWSVGGDIQYF
NA,NA,TRBJ1-3,TRBV6-4,TGTGCCAGCAGTGGGGGACCTGGAAACACCATATATTTT,CASSGGPGNTIYF
NA,NA,TRBJ2-5,TRBV6-5,TGTGCCAGCAGTTACTCTGGGGAGACCCAGTACTTC,CASSYSGETQYF
NA,NA,TRBJ2-7,TRBV27,TGTGCCAGCAGTTTATCGATCACATCCTACGAGCAGTACTTC,CASSLSITSYEQYF
NA,NA,TRBJ2-2,TRBV6-1,TGTGCCAGCAGTGCTGGTTCCCCGAACACCGGGGAGCTGTTTTTT,CASSAGSPNTGELFF
NA,once,TRBJ1-1,TRBV4-3,TGCGCCAGCAGCCAAGTGTGGACGTGGGGGATGAACACTGAAGCTTTCTTT,CASSQVWTWGMNTEAFF
TRBD2,NA,TRBJ2-1,TRBV27,TGTGCCAGCAGTTCCCGACTAGCGCTGGGGAATGAGCAGTTCTTC,CASSSRLALGNEQFF
TRBD2,NA,TRBJ2-7,TRBV25-1,TGTGCCAGCAGTGAGGGTCGAAGCGGGGGCCTTTCCTACGAGCAGTACTTC,CASSEGRSGGLSYEQYF
NA,NA,TRBJ1-2,TRBV5-6,TGTGCCAGCAGCATGGGGGGAGAATATGGCTACACCTTC,CASSMGGEYGYTF
NA,NA,TRBJ2-1,TRBV7-8,TGTGCCAGCAGGCAAGCGGATCTCGCCTACAATGAGCAGTTCTTC,CASRQADLAYNEQFF
NA,NA,TRBJ1-5,TRBV7-2,TGTGCCAGCAGCTTAGTATCTGGTCAGCCCCAGCATTTT,CASSLVSGQPQHF
TRBD1,few,TRBJ2-7,TRBV14,TGTGCCAGCAGCGACGGACAGGGGAGTTCCTACGAGCAGTACTTC,CASSDGQGSSYEQYF
NA,NA,TRBJ2-7,TRBV4-3,TGCGCCAGCAGCCCGGCGATAGGGGAATACGAGCAGTACTTC,CASSPAIGEYEQYF
NA,NA,TRBJ1-1,TRBV4-3,TGCGCCAGCAGCCAAGGACAGGAAATGAACACTGAAGCTTTCTTT,CASSQGQEMNTEAFF
NA,NA,TRBJ1-6,TRBV14,TGTGCCAGCAGCCGGAATAATTCACCCCTCCACTTT,CASSRNNSPLHF
NA,NA,TRBJ2-4,TRBV19,TGTGCCAGTAGTATGTCAGGGGTAGCCAAAAACATTCAGTACTTC,CASSMSGVAKNIQYF
NA,NA,TRBJ2-2,TRBV5-1,TGCGCCAGCAGCTTGGCCACTGGCAGTCCCGGGGAGCTGTTTTTT,CASSLATGSPGELFF
NA,NA,TRBJ1-2,TRBV14,TGTGCCAGCAGCCCACTTTACAGGGATGTGCGGGGCTACACCTTC,CASSPLYRDVRGYTF
TRBD1,NA,TRBJ1-4,TRBV6-5,TGTGCCAGCAGTTACTCGGGGGGGACAGGGGGCGAAAAACTGTTTTTT,CASSYSGGTGGEKLFF
NA,NA,TRBJ1-6,TRBV11-2,TGTGCCAGCACACGTGGGGATCGCAATTCACCCCTCCACTTT,CASTRGDRNSPLHF
TRBD1,NA,TRBJ1-2,TRBV19,TGTGCCAGTAGTATTGGAGGGGGCGGAGGTAACTATGGCTACACCTTC,CASSIGGGGGNYGYTF
NA,NA,TRBJ1-1,TRBV6-5,TGTGCCAGCAGCCCCCTAGGGGCACAGAACACTGAAGCTTTCTTT,CASSPLGAQNTEAFF
NA,NA,TRBJ2-5,TRBV11-3,TGTGCCAGCAGCTTAGTGTCAGAAGAGACCCAGTACTTC,CASSLVSEETQYF